The 16 T cell receptor beta chains presented below share a single source sample, sequenced in a study of blood T cell repertoires in COVID-19. Sequencing used immunoSEQ multiplex PCR; TCRdb keeps in-frame clones, though not all of them. This table holds 200,000 to 250,000 clones, around 90% found once. The specimen sequenced was peripheral blood. All receptors come from a man between 60 and 70 years old who had recovered from COVID-19.

The chain links TRBV6-6 to TRBJ2-7, with 12 bases that match TRBD2. Germline V lookup: CDR1 MNHNY, CDR2 SVGAGI (reference sequence). The CDR3 has 15 residues. After removal of 6 bases from V and 1 base from J, the junction contained 4 bases not matched to a gene. CDR3: CASSSTSGGSYEQYF. The CDR3 region has the DNA TGTGCCAGCAGCTCGACTAGCGGGGGATCCTACGAGCAGTACTTC.

This chain connects TRBV19 to TRBJ2-5; TRBD1 is a possible D gene (5 bases). Trimming shortened V by 5 bases and J by 5 bases, and 12 bases separated the two germline ends. The CDR3 is 13 amino acids. Germline V gene lookup returns CDR1 LNHDA and CDR2 SQIVND (reference sequence). CDR3 sequence reads: CASSLTGTETQYF. CDR3 bases: TGTGCCAGTAGTTTAACAGGTACCGAGACCCAGTACTTC. The full variable domain, with the rest looked up from reference TRBV19 and TRBJ2-5, is DGGITQSPKYLFRKEGQNVTLSCEQNLNHDAMYWYRQDPGQGLRLIYYSQIVNDFQKGDIAEGYSVSREKKESFPLTVTSAQKNPTAFYLCASSLTGTETQYFGPGTRLLVL.

The rearrangement links TRBV2 to TRBJ2-1, with 10 bases aligning to TRBD2. V was pared by 6 bases and J by 4 bases, with 6 bases of the junction left unmatched. The germline V gene encodes CDR1 SNHLY and CDR2 FYNNEI. The CDR3 consists of 15 residues. The CDR3 loop is CASRSGTSDYNEQFF. CDR3 in DNA: TGTGCCAGCAGATCAGGGACTAGCGATTACAATGAGCAGTTCTTC.

The chain employs TRBV11-2 and TRBJ1-5, with D possibly TRBD1 on 5 matching bases. Per the germline V gene, CDR1 is SGHAT and CDR2 is FQNNGV. V lost 7 bases, J lost 0 bases, and 13 bases lay in between. The CDR3 loop spans 15 amino acids. The CDR3 spells CASTYGGYSNQPQHF. CDR3 nucleotides: TGTGCCAGCACCTACGGGGGTTATAGCAATCAGCCCCAGCATTTT.

This chain joins TRBV18 and TRBJ1-1; D gene unclear. CDR3 length: 12 residues. CDR1 and CDR2 (germline): KGHSH, LQKENI. V lost 6 bases to trimming and J lost 6 bases, with 11 bases between them. CDR3 region: CASSPLAPEAFF. CDR3 coding DNA: TGTGCCAGCTCTCCGCTGGCACCTGAAGCTTTCTTT.

The J gene is TRBJ2-7, the V gene TRBV18; 11 bases line up with TRBD2. This CDR3 contains 17 residues. CDR1 KGHSH and CDR2 LQKENI come from the germline V gene. After removal of 3 bases from V and 2 bases from J, the junction contained 9 bases not matched to a gene. The CDR3 loop reads CASSPFSGTSGAYEQYF. DNA for the CDR3: TGTGCCAGCTCACCGTTTAGTGGGACTAGCGGCGCCTACGAGCAGTACTTC.

V is TRBV5-1 and J is TRBJ1-1; possible D gene TRBD1, 6 bases. The CDR3 runs to 14 residues. Trimming pared 4 bases from V and 10 bases from J, leaving 20 bases between. Germline V gene data show CDR1 as SGHRS and CDR2 as YFSETQ. CDR3 amino acids: CASSPGGGRFGAFF. The CDR3 coding sequence is TGCGCCAGCAGCCCTGGGGGCGGGAGGTTCGGAGCTTTCTTT.

This chain links TRBV6-6 with TRBJ1-2, with 7 bases identical to TRBD1. The CDR3 covers 15 residues. With V trimmed by 6 bases and J by 0 bases, 7 bases remained unmatched. The germline gives CDR1 MNHNY, CDR2 SVGAGI (reference sequence). CDR3 sequence (DNA): TGTGCCAGCAGCCAACCGAGGGGGCCTAACTATGGCTACACCTTC. Protein sequence: CASSQPRGPNYGYTF.

The CDR3 loop is CASSSYRTGELFF. CDR3 sequence (DNA): TGTGCCAGCAGTTCGTACAGGACCGGGGAGCTGTTTTTT. This sequence joins TRBV28 and TRBJ2-2; maybe TRBD1 (5 bases). The V and J ends lost 4 bases and 5 bases respectively, with 8 bases between them. The CDR3 sequence is 13 residues long. Germline CDR1 MDHEN, CDR2 SYDVKM.

In its sample, this clone was seen once. The chain has TRBV5-1 and TRBJ1-4, with no clear D. Trimming shortened V by 3 bases and J by 1 base, and 10 bases separated the two germline ends. Looked up from germline, CDR1 is SGHRS and CDR2 is YFSETQ. The CDR3 length is 15 residues. The CDR3 sequence is CASSWEGQTNEKLFF. In DNA, the CDR3 is TGCGCCAGCAGCTGGGAGGGCCAAACTAATGAAAAACTGTTTTTT.

This chain joins TRBV27 and TRBJ2-7, with D maybe TRBD1 (6 bases). The CDR3 contains 12 residues. V lost 7 bases, J lost 3 bases, and 10 bases lay in between. Germline loops: CDR1 MNHEY, CDR2 SMNVEV (reference sequence). CDR3 in DNA: TGTGCCAGCAAAGGGGGAGACTACGAGCAGTACTTC. Its translation: CASKGGDYEQYF.

V is TRBV6-5 and J is TRBJ2-3, with 8 bases identical to TRBD1. The CDR3 contains 15 residues. CDR1 and CDR2 from the germline V gene are MNHEY and SVGAGI. Germline trimming cut 4 bases from V and 3 bases from J; bases unmatched to any gene: 6. CDR3 DNA: TGTGCCAGCAGTTTAGACAGGGGTCGTACAGATACGCAGTATTTT. Residues: CASSLDRGRTDTQYF.

The chain is built from TRBV5-1 and TRBJ1-1; D not certain. CDR3 length: 13 residues. Germline values: CDR1 SGHRS, CDR2 YFSETQ. The V end was cut by 0 bases, the J end by 5 bases, with 8 bases between. The CDR3 DNA reads as TGCGCCAGCAGCTTGGTGGTAGAAACTGAAGCTTTCTTT. This encodes CASSLVVETEAFF. The full variable domain, rest sourced from reference TRBV5-1 and TRBJ1-1, is KAGVTQTPRYLIKTRGQQVTLSCSPISGHRSVSWYQQTPGQGLQFLFEYFSETQRNKGNFPGRFSGRQFSNSRSEMNVSTLELGDSALYLCASSLVVETEAFFGQGTRLTVV.

This chain links TRBV7-2 with TRBJ2-1; D uncertain. The CDR3 length is 13 residues. V was clipped by 6 bases and J by 3 bases, with 9 bases between them. The germline CDR1 and CDR2 sequences are SGHTA and FQGNSA. DNA of the CDR3: TGTGCCAGCAGTTCACAGAACTACAATGAGCAGTTCTTC. Protein sequence: CASSSQNYNEQFF.

The J gene is TRBJ1-5, the V gene TRBV5-5; tentative D call: TRBD1 (5 bases). V lost 4 bases, J lost 4 bases, and 9 bases lay in between. The CDR3 runs to 13 residues. Germline CDR1 and CDR2: SGHKS and YYEKEE (reference sequence). The CDR3 here is CASSADSNQPQHF. As DNA, the CDR3 is TGTGCCAGCAGCGCCGACAGTAATCAGCCCCAGCATTTT.

The J gene is TRBJ1-4, the V gene TRBV2, with TRBD1 identical over 9 bases. Germline values: CDR1 SNHLY, CDR2 FYNNEI. V was clipped by 6 bases and J by 2 bases; unmatched bases: 4. This CDR3 is built from 15 residues. The CDR3 DNA sequence: TGTGCCAGCAGGGAAACAGGGGGCACTAATGAAAAACTGTTTTTT. Translated: CASRETGGTNEKLFF.